Listed below are T cell receptor beta chains from one sample, sequenced in a study of blood T cell repertoires in COVID-19. The protocol was immunoSEQ multiplex PCR, while the TCRdb copy is restricted to in-frame clones and leaves out a portion. The repertoire includes roughly 250,000 clones, around nine tenths of them detected once, and approximately 9.8% sits in the top ten. Sequencing used peripheral blood. All receptors derive from a man between 35 and 55 years old who had recovered from COVID-19. CDR3s leave out the opening cysteine and the closing phenylalanine or tryptophan. Fields, in order: clone size, J gene, V gene, CDR3 protein. Clone size, where shown, is once, few, many, or a class for clones that have expanded.

. | TRBJ1-5 | TRBV6-5 | ASSKSQGSNQPQH
. | TRBJ2-1 | TRBV6-6 | ASSRGGVNEQF
. | TRBJ1-1 | TRBV4-3 | ASSQIRGSEAF
few | TRBJ2-1 | TRBV29-1 | SGYRGGSAYNEQF
. | TRBJ2-6 | TRBV11-2 | ASSLVVSGANVLT
. | TRBJ1-2 | TRBV6-6 | ASETERVYGYT
. | TRBJ1-1 | TRBV9 | ASSARTGKDPEAF
. | TRBJ1-1 | TRBV5-6 | ASSPGAGAFLHEAF
once | TRBJ2-1 | TRBV2 | ASRRNNEQF
. | TRBJ2-3 | TRBV7-8 | ASSRVGGQTDTQY
once | TRBJ1-2 | TRBV5-6 | ASSLVGGRNYGYT
. | TRBJ2-1 | TRBV3-1/TRBV3-2 | ASSPRSGGAINEQF
. | TRBJ1-5 | TRBV5-8 | ASSLVVGAAGNQPQH
. | TRBJ1-6 | TRBV4-1 | ASSQAGGSSPLH
. | TRBJ1-1 | TRBV11-2 | ASSRRQGNTEAF
once | TRBJ1-2 | TRBV5-4 | ASSLEGPRGYT
. | TRBJ2-7 | TRBV10-1 | ASSESGTYEQY
. | TRBJ1-5 | TRBV10-1 | ASSGTGLSNQPQH
. | TRBJ2-7 | TRBV4-3 | ASSQDIRSYEQY
. | TRBJ2-2 | TRBV7-2 | ASSLADRGLAGELF
. | TRBJ2-6 | TRBV5-4 | ASSPETAISGANVLT
. | TRBJ2-2 | TRBV6-5 | ASKSSGQNTGELF
. | TRBJ2-3 | TRBV18 | ASSPGRGGTDTQY
. | TRBJ2-4 | TRBV5-5 | ASSYSGGIQY
. | TRBJ1-1 | TRBV6-6 | ASSYSRGRVTEAF
few | TRBJ2-7 | TRBV6-5 | ASSTGQNKQY
once | TRBJ2-3 | TRBV27 | ASSSDRPTDTQY
. | TRBJ1-6 | TRBV21-1 | ASSSPSRSSYNSPLH
. | TRBJ2-3 | TRBV7-8 | ASSLDGRGADTQY
few | TRBJ2-1 | TRBV3-1/TRBV3-2 | ASSQEASGGRSYNEQF
. | TRBJ1-2 | TRBV6-5 | ASSRWTGSSGYT
. | TRBJ2-6 | TRBV6-2/TRBV6-3 | ASSISGSGANVLT
. | TRBJ1-1 | TRBV6-2/TRBV6-3 | ASSDYGTEAF
once | TRBJ2-7 | TRBV5-1 | ASSLVPRDSYYYEQY
. | TRBJ2-2 | TRBV18 | ASSPPGQGGTGELF
once | TRBJ1-2 | TRBV5-6 | ASSSPGTAYGYT
. | TRBJ2-7 | TRBV14 | ASSQVTRGGLSYEQY
. | TRBJ2-2 | TRBV9 | ASSVQSGTSGGSGGELF
. | TRBJ2-1 | TRBV5-1 | ASSLLTGVNNEQF
once | TRBJ2-5 | TRBV3-1/TRBV3-2 | ASSQDSIRGPSETQY